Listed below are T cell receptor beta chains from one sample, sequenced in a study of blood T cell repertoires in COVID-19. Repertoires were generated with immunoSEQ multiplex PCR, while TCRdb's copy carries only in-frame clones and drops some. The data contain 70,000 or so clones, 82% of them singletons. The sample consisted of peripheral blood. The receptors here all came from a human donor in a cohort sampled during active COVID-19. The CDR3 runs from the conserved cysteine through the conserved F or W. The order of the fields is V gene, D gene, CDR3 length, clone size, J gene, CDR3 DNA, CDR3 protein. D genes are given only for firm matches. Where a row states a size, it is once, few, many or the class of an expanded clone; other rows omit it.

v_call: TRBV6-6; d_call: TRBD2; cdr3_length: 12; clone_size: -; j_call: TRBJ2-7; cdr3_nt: TGTGCGGTTGCCGGGGGGGGGTACGAGCAGTACTTC; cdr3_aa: CAVAGGGYEQYF
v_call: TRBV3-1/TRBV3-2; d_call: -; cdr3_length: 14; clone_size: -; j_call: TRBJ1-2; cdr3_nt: TGTGCCAGCAGCCAAGGAGGCGGATACTATGGCTACACCTTC; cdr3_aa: CASSQGGGYYGYTF
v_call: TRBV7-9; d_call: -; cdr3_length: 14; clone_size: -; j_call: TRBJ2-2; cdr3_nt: TGTGCCAGCAGCCCTGACAGGAACACCGGGGAGCTGTTTTTT; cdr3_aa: CASSPDRNTGELFF
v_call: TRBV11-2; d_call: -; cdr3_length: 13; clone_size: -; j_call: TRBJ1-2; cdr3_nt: TGTGCCAGCAGCGCAGGGGTTGGCTATGGCTACACCTTC; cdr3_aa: CASSAGVGYGYTF
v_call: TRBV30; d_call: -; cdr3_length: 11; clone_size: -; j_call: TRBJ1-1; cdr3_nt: TGTGCCTGGAGTTCCGACAGGCGGCCGCTCTTT; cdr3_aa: CAWSSDRRPLF
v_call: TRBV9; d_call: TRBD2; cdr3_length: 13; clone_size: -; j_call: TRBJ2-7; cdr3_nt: TGTGCCAGCAGACTAGCGGGGGACTACGAGCAGTACTTC; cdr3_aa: CASRLAGDYEQYF
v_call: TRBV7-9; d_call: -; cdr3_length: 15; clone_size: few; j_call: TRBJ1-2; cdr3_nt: TGTGCCAGCAGCTCCACTAACCAGGGGTGGGATGGCTACACCTTC; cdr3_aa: CASSSTNQGWDGYTF
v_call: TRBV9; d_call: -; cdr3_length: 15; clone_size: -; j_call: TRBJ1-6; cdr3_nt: TGTGCCAGCAGCCCCCACGCAGTTTATAATTCACCCCTCCACTTT; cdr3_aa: CASSPHAVYNSPLHF
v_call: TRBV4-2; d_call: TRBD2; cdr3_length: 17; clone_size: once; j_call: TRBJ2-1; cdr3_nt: TGTGCCAGCAGCCAGGCAACTGGCGGGGGGGCCGGGAATGAGCAGTTCTTC; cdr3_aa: CASSQATGGGAGNEQFF
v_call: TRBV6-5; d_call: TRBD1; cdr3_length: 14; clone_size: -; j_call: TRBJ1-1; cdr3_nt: TGTGCCAGCAGAGCGACAGGGGGCTCTGCTGAAGCTTTCTTT; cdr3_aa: CASRATGGSAEAFF
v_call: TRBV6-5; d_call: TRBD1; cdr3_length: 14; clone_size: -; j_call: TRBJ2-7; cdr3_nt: TGTGCCAGCAAACGACAGGGTATGATCTACGAGCAGTACTTC; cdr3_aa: CASKRQGMIYEQYF
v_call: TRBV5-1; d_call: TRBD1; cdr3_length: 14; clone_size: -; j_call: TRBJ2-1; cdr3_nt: TGCGCCAGCAGCCGAGGGACAGGGCGCAATGAGCAGTTCTTC; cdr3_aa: CASSRGTGRNEQFF
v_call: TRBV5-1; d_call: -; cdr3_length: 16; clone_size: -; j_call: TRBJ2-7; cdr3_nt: TGCGCCAGCAGCTTGGCCCCCGGACAGCGCTCCTACGAGCAGTACTTC; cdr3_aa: CASSLAPGQRSYEQYF
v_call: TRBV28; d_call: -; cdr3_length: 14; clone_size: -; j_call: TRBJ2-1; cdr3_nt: TGTGCCAGCAGTTTCGGAGGAGCGAACAATGAGCAGTTCTTC; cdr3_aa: CASSFGGANNEQFF
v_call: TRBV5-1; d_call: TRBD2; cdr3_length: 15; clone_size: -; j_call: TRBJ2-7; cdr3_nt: TGCGCCAGCAGCTTACGCCCGGGGGGAATCTACGAGCAGTACTTC; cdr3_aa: CASSLRPGGIYEQYF
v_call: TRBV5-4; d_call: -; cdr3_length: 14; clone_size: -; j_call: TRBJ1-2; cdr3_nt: TGTGCCAGCAGCTTGGTGCAGGGAGGTAGTGGCTACACCTTC; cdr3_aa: CASSLVQGGSGYTF
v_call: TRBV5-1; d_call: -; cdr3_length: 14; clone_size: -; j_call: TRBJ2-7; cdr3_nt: TGCGCCAGCAGATTGGGAGACGACAACTACGAGCAGTACTTC; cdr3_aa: CASRLGDDNYEQYF
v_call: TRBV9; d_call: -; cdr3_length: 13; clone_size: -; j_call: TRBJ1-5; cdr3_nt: TGTGCCAGCAGCGTAGCTTGTAATCAGCCCCAGCATTTT; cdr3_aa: CASSVACNQPQHF
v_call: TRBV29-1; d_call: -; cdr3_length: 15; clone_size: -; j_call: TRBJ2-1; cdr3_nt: TGCAGCGTTTCGAAAGGCAGGGGGGCGTACAATGAGCAGTTCTTC; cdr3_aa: CSVSKGRGAYNEQFF
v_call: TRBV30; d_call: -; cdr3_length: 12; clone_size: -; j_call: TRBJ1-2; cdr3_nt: TGTGCCTGGAGTGAAGCTAGCTATGGCTACACCTTC; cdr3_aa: CAWSEASYGYTF
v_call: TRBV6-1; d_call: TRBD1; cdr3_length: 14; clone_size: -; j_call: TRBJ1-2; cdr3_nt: TGTGCCAGCAGTGAATTACAGGGGGCTGATGGCTACACCTTC; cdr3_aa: CASSELQGADGYTF
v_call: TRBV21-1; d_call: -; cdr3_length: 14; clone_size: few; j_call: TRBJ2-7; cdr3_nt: TGTGCCAGTACCAAGACAGGGAAATCCTACGAGCAGTACTTC; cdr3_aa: CASTKTGKSYEQYF
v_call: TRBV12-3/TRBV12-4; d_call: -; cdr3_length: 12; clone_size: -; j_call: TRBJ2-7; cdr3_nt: TGTGCCAGCAGCGCGGACTCCTACGAGCAGTACTTC; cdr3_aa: CASSADSYEQYF
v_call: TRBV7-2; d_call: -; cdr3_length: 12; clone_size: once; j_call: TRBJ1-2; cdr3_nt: TGTGCCAGCAGCCGCGAGAGAGATGGCTACACCTTC; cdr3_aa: CASSRERDGYTF
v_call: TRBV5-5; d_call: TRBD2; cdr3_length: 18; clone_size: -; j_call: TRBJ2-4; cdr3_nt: TGTGCCAGCAGCCCGGGACTAGCGGGGACACTAGCCAAAAACATTCAGTACTTC; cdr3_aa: CASSPGLAGTLAKNIQYF
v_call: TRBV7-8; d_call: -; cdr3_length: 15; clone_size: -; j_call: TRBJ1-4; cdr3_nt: TGTGCCAGCAGCCGTCGGTTTGCAACTAATGAAAAACTGTTTTTT; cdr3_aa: CASSRRFATNEKLFF
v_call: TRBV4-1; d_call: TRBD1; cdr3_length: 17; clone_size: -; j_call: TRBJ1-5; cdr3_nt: TGCGCCAGCAGCAAAGGGGTACTCAGGGGGTTCGCTCAGCCCCAGCATTTT; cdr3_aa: CASSKGVLRGFAQPQHF
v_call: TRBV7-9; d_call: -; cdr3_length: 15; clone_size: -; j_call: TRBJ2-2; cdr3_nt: TGTGCCAGCAGCTTAGGGCTTGCGAACACCGGGGAGCTGTTTTTT; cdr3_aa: CASSLGLANTGELFF
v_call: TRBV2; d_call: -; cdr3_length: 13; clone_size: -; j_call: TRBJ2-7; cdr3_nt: TGTGCCAGCAGTGTTCGGACTACCTACGAGCAGTACTTC; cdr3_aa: CASSVRTTYEQYF